This is a list of T cell receptor beta chains from one sample in a study of blood T cell repertoires in COVID-19. Sequencing used immunoSEQ multiplex PCR; TCRdb keeps in-frame clones, though not all of them. The table has 200,000 or so clones, 86% seen once. The sequenced material came from PBMCs or T cells enriched from blood (not recorded which). The receptor source for this set is a woman aged 40 to 50 with acute COVID-19. Each CDR3 is given with its conserved first and last residue. Fields, in order: V gene, CDR3 length, J gene, clone size, D gene, CDR3 DNA, CDR3 protein. D genes are given only for firm matches. A clone size is listed for some rows: how often the clone was seen (once, few, many), or a class if it is expanded.

v_gene: TRBV3-1/TRBV3-2; len: 14; j_gene: TRBJ1-1; abundance: -; d_gene: -; CDR3nt: TGTGCCAGCAGCCAAGATCGGGATAACACTGAAGCTTTCTTT; CDR3aa: CASSQDRDNTEAFF
v_gene: TRBV10-3; len: 13; j_gene: TRBJ2-1; abundance: -; d_gene: TRBD2; CDR3nt: TGTGCCATCAGTGAGGCTAGCGGGGATAAGCAGTTCTTC; CDR3aa: CAISEASGDKQFF
v_gene: TRBV2; len: 12; j_gene: TRBJ1-1; abundance: -; d_gene: -; CDR3nt: TGTGCCAGCAGTGAGGGGGGAAATGAAGCTTTCTTT; CDR3aa: CASSEGGNEAFF
v_gene: TRBV6-1; len: 14; j_gene: TRBJ1-5; abundance: -; d_gene: -; CDR3nt: TGTGCCAGCAGTGAAGCGAGTAGGGGGCAGCCCCAGCATTTT; CDR3aa: CASSEASRGQPQHF
v_gene: TRBV19; len: 12; j_gene: TRBJ2-3; abundance: -; d_gene: -; CDR3nt: TGTGCCAGTCGGGGGAACACAGATACGCAGTATTTT; CDR3aa: CASRGNTDTQYF
v_gene: TRBV5-1; len: 13; j_gene: TRBJ1-2; abundance: few; d_gene: TRBD1; CDR3nt: TGCGCCAGCAGCCGGACAGGGGACTATGGCTACACCTTC; CDR3aa: CASSRTGDYGYTF
v_gene: TRBV28; len: 15; j_gene: TRBJ1-2; abundance: -; d_gene: -; CDR3nt: TGTGCCAGCAGTTTTTTGTCGGGGGAAGTGGAGGGCTACACCTTC; CDR3aa: CASSFLSGEVEGYTF
v_gene: TRBV24-1; len: 16; j_gene: TRBJ2-2; abundance: -; d_gene: -; CDR3nt: TGTGCCACCAGTGATTCCCGGACAACGAACACCGGGGAGCTGTTTTTT; CDR3aa: CATSDSRTTNTGELFF
v_gene: TRBV30; len: 13; j_gene: TRBJ1-5; abundance: -; d_gene: -; CDR3nt: TGTGCCTGGAGTGTAGAGAGCAATCAGCCCCAGCATTTT; CDR3aa: CAWSVESNQPQHF
v_gene: TRBV29-1; len: 12; j_gene: TRBJ2-3; abundance: -; d_gene: -; CDR3nt: TGCAGCGTTGAAGCAGACACAGATACGCAGTATTTT; CDR3aa: CSVEADTDTQYF
v_gene: TRBV7-9; len: 13; j_gene: TRBJ1-5; abundance: once; d_gene: -; CDR3nt: TGTGCCAGCAGCTCAGGGCTCCGGCAGCCCCAGCATTTT; CDR3aa: CASSSGLRQPQHF
v_gene: TRBV6-5; len: 15; j_gene: TRBJ2-1; abundance: -; d_gene: TRBD1; CDR3nt: TGTGCCAGCAGTTACGGGGACAGGGAAAGGAATGAGCAGTTCTTC; CDR3aa: CASSYGDRERNEQFF
v_gene: TRBV6-2/TRBV6-3; len: 14; j_gene: TRBJ2-1; abundance: -; d_gene: -; CDR3nt: TGTGCCAGCAGTTACTCCCGGGGGATACATGAGCAGTTCTTC; CDR3aa: CASSYSRGIHEQFF
v_gene: TRBV7-9; len: 15; j_gene: TRBJ1-6; abundance: -; d_gene: TRBD1; CDR3nt: TGTGCCAGCAGCTTAGACGGGACAGGGGTTTCACCCCTCCACTTT; CDR3aa: CASSLDGTGVSPLHF